This note documents a single TCR beta chain sequence. The data were obtained in a study of CD8 T cells in Susac syndrome. The RNA, roughly 0.5 to 1 ug, was put through reverse transcription using random hexamers. TCRdb called the immunoSEQ multiplex PCR reads again in MiXCR, with one record for every CDR3 protein. This sample has 55,000 to 85,000 distinct CDR3 sequences, with roughly 95% found just once. This CDR3 is 15 amino acids long. V was trimmed by 1 base and J by 9 bases, leaving 13 bases between them. Germline V gene sequence: CDR1 LGHNA, CDR2 YNFKEQ. The receptor's source is a human donor with multiple sclerosis. The specimen was CD4+ T cells from PBMCs. The chain is built from TRBV4-2 and TRBJ1-6, with TRBD1 as a possible D gene (5 bases). The CDR3 loop reads CASSQAAGSASPLHF. In DNA, the CDR3 is TGTGCCAGCAGCCAAGCCGCAGGGTCGGCTTCACCCCTCCACTTT.